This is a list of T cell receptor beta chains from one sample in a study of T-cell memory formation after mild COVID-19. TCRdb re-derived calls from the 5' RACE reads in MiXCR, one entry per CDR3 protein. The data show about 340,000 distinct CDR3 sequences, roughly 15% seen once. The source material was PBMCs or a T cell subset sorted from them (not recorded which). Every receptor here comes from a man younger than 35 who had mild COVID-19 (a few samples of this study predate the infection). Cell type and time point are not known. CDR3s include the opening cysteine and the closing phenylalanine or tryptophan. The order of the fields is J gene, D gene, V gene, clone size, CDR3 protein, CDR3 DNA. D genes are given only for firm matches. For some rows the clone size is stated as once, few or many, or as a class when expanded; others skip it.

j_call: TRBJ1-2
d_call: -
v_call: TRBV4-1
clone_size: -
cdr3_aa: CASSQRFLSGTNYGYTF
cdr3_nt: TGCGCCAGCAGCCAAAGGTTCCTATCCGGGACTAACTATGGCTACACCTTC

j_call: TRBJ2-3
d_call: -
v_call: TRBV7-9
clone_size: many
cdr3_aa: CASSPWATQYF
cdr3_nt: TGTGCCAGCAGCCCGTGGGCTACGCAGTATTTT

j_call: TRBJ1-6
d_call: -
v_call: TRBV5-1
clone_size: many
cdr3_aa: CASSLTGPNSPLHF
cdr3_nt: TGCGCCAGCAGCTTGACAGGGCCTAATTCACCCCTCCACTTT

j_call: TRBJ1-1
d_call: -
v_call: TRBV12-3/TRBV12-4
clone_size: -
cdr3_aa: CASSQAARGTEAFF
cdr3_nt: TGTGCCAGCAGTCAGGCAGCTAGAGGGACTGAAGCTTTCTTT

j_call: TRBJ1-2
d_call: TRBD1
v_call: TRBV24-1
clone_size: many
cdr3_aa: CATSDGGTGGTNYGYTF
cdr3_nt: TGTGCCACCAGTGATGGCGGGACAGGGGGTACTAACTATGGCTACACCTTC

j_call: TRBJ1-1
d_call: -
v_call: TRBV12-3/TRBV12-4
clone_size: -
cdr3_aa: CASSFTAEAFF
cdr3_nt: TGTGCCAGCAGTTTCACAGCTGAAGCTTTCTTT

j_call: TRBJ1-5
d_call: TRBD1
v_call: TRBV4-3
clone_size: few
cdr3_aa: CASSRDRHSNQPQHF
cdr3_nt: TGCGCCAGCTCAAGGGACAGGCACAGCAATCAGCCCCAGCATTTT

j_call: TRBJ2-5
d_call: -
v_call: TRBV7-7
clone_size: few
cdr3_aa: CASSSGGTGAETQYF
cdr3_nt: TGTGCTAGCAGCTCCGGAGGGACGGGGGCGGAGACCCAGTACTTC

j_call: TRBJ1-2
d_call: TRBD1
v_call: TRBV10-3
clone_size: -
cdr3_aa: CAISDGQGYYGYTF
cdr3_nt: TGTGCCATCAGTGACGGACAGGGGTACTATGGCTACACCTTC

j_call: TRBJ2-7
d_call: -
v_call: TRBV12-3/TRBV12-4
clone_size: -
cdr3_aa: CASSLGALTYEQYF
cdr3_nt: TGTGCCAGCAGTTTGGGGGCTTTGACGTACGAGCAGTACTTC

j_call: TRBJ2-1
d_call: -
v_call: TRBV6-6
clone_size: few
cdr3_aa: CASSLATVYNEQFF
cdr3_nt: TGTGCCAGCAGTCTAGCGACCGTTTACAATGAGCAGTTCTTC

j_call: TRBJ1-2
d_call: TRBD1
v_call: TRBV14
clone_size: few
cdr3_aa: CASSQAGQGLDSKYGYTF
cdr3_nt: TGTGCCAGCAGCCAGGCGGGACAGGGCTTGGATTCGAAATATGGCTACACCTTC

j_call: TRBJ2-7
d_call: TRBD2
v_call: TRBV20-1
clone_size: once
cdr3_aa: CSARDAGGNYEQYF
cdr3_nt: TGCAGTGCTAGAGATGCGGGGGGGAACTACGAGCAGTACTTC

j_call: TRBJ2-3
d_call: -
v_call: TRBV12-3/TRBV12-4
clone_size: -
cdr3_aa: CASSSRTARVRSTDTQYF
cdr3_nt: TGTGCCAGCAGTTCGCGAACTGCCAGGGTCCGTTCCACAGATACGCAGTATTTT

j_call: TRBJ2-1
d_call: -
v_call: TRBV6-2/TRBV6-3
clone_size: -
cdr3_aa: CASSYSETDSYNEQFF
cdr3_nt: TGTGCCAGCAGTTACTCGGAGACAGATTCCTACAATGAGCAGTTCTTC

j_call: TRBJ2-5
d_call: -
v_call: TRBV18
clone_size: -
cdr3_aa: CASSRKGQETQYF
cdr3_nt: TGTGCCAGCTCGCGTAAGGGCCAAGAGACCCAGTACTTC

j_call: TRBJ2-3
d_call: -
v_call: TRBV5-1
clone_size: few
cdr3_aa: CASSAGRGVLATDTQYF
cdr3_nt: TGCGCCAGCAGCGCGGGCCGGGGAGTCTTAGCAACAGATACGCAGTATTTT

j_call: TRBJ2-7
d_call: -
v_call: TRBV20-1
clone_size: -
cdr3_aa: CSARVESPRGEQYF
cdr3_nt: TGCAGTGCTAGAGTGGAGTCCCCGCGTGGCGAGCAGTACTTC

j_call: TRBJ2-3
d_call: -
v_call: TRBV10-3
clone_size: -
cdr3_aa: CAISQTRSDTQYF
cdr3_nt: TGTGCCATCAGTCAGACCCGATCAGATACGCAGTATTTT

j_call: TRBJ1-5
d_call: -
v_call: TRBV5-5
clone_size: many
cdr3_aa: CASSLSGGTVMPQHF
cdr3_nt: TGTGCCAGCAGCTTGAGTGGGGGTACGGTGATGCCCCAGCATTTT

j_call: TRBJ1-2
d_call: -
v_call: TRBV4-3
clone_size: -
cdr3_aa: CASSQGPFGGYTF
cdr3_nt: TGCGCCAGCAGCCAAGGGCCCTTCGGGGGCTACACCTTC

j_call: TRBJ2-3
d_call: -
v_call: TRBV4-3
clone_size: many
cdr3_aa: CASSQAQAGVPSEQYF
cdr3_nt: TGCGCCAGCAGCCAAGCCCAGGCAGGAGTCCCGTCCGAGCAGTATTTT

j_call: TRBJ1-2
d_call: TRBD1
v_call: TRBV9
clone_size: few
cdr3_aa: CASSPGQRRHYGYTF
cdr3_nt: TGTGCCAGCAGCCCGGGACAGAGAAGACACTATGGCTACACCTTC

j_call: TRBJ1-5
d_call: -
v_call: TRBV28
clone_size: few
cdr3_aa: CASSLGLHGSNQPQHF
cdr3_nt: TGTGCCAGCAGTTTAGGGTTGCACGGGAGCAATCAGCCCCAGCATTTT

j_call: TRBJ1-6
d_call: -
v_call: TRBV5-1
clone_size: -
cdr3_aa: CASSLDGPSLHF
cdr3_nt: TGCGCCAGCAGCTTGGATGGCCCATCCCTCCACTTT

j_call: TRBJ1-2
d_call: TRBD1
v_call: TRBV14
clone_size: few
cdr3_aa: CASSLRTGAGNYGYTF
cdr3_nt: TGTGCCAGCAGCCTACGGACAGGGGCGGGGAACTATGGCTACACCTTC

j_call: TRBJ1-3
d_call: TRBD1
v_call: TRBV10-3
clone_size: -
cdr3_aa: CATRDRGTFGNTIYF
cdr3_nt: TGTGCCACCCGGGACAGGGGTACATTTGGAAACACCATATATTTT

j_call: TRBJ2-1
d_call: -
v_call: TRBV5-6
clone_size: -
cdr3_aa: CASSFSSNEQFF
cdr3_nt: TGTGCCAGCAGCTTTTCCTCCAATGAGCAGTTCTTC

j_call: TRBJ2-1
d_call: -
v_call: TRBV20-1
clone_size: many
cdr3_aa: CSARKNEQFF
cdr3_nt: TGCAGTGCTAGGAAGAATGAGCAGTTCTTC

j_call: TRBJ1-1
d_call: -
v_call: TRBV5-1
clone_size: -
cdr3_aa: CASSLFGAQGTEAFF
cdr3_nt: TGCGCCAGCAGCTTGTTTGGGGCTCAGGGCACTGAAGCTTTCTTT

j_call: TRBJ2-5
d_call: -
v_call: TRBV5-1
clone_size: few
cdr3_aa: CASSLGDYIQETQYF
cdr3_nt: TGCGCCAGCAGCTTGGGAGACTACATCCAAGAGACCCAGTACTTC

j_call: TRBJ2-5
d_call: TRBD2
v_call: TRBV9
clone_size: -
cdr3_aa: CASSVGGTSGETQYF
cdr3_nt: TGTGCCAGCAGCGTAGGAGGGACTAGCGGGGAGACCCAGTACTTC

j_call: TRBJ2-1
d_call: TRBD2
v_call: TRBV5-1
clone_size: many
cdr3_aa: CASRHSGGDYNEQFF
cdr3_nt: TGCGCCAGCAGGCATAGCGGGGGGGACTACAATGAGCAGTTCTTC

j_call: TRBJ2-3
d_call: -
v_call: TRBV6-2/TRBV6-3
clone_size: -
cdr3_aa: CASSYSDPPDTQYF
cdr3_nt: TGTGCCAGCAGTTACTCCGACCCCCCAGATACGCAGTATTTT

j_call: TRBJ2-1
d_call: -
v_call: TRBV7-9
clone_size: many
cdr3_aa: CASSPSSNYEQFF
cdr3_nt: TGTGCCAGCAGCCCGTCCAGCAACTATGAGCAGTTCTTC

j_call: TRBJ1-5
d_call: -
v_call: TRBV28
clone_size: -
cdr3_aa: CASSLEGTPNQPQHF
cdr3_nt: TGTGCCAGCAGTTTAGAGGGAACGCCCAATCAGCCCCAGCATTTT

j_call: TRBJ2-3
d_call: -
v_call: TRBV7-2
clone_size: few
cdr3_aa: CASSSDLAGTDTQYF
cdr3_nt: TGTGCCAGCAGCTCCGATTTGGCGGGGACGGATACGCAGTATTTT

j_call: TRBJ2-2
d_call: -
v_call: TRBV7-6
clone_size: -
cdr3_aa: CASSLGSGARTGELFF
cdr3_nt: TGTGCCAGCAGCTTAGGGTCCGGAGCGAGGACCGGGGAGCTGTTTTTT

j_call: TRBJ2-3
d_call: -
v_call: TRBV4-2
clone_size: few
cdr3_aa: CASSQVGGTNTQYF
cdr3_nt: TGTGCCAGCAGCCAAGTCGGGGGCACAAATACGCAGTATTTT

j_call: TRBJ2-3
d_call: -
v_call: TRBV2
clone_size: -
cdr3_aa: CASSDDSRGWDTQYF
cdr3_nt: TGTGCCAGCAGTGACGATAGCCGGGGATGGGACACGCAGTATTTT

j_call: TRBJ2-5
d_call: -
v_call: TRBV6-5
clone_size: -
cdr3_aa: CASSYGGSGETQYF
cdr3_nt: TGTGCCAGCAGTTACGGGGGGTCGGGGGAGACCCAGTACTTC

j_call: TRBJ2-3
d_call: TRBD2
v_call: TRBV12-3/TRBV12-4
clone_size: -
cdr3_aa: CASSFKSGGDTDTQYF
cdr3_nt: TGTGCCAGCAGTTTCAAGAGCGGGGGGGATACAGATACGCAGTATTTT

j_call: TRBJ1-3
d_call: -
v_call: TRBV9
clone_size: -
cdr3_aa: CASSSMGASGNTIYF
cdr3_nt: TGTGCCAGCAGCTCCATGGGAGCGTCTGGAAACACCATATATTTT

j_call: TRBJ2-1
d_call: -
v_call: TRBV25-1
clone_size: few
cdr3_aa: CASSEYRASSYNEQFF
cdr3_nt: TGTGCCAGCAGTGAATATAGGGCAAGCTCCTACAATGAGCAGTTCTTC